The rows below give T cell receptor beta chains drawn from one sample of a study of response to subunit inactivated influenza vaccine. TCRdb analysed the RT-PCR reads with MiXCR anew, one entry per CDR3 protein. The data show approximately 500,000 distinct CDR3 sequences, with 14% seen just once and approximately 10% held by the top ten. The sample here was PBMCs from blood, taken 11 to 12 days after vaccination. These receptors came from a man in his fifties who received an inactivated influenza vaccine. CDR3s include the opening cysteine and the closing phenylalanine or tryptophan. A D gene is named only where the DNA matches it firmly. Rows give clone size only sometimes, using once, few, many, or a class for an expanded clone.

J gene: TRBJ2-7
V gene: TRBV20-1
D gene: .
clone size: few
CDR3 protein: CSAQQGTPNGEQYF
CDR3 DNA: TGCAGTGCTCAACAGGGTACCCCTAACGGGGAGCAGTACTTC

J gene: TRBJ2-1
V gene: TRBV10-3
D gene: TRBD2
clone size: many
CDR3 protein: CAITRGAGVDNEQFF
CDR3 DNA: TGTGCCATCACCCGGGGAGCGGGAGTGGACAATGAGCAGTTCTTC

J gene: TRBJ2-4
V gene: TRBV3-1
D gene: .
clone size: few
CDR3 protein: CASSQGVLAKNIQYF
CDR3 DNA: TGTGCCAGCAGCCAAGGGGTTCTAGCCAAAAACATTCAGTACTTC

J gene: TRBJ2-7
V gene: TRBV12-3/TRBV12-4
D gene: .
clone size: .
CDR3 protein: CASSFLGATSYEQYF
CDR3 DNA: TGTGCCAGCAGTTTTTTGGGGGCGACCTCCTACGAGCAGTACTTC

J gene: TRBJ2-1
V gene: TRBV5-1
D gene: TRBD2
clone size: many
CDR3 protein: CASSRGGNDYNEQFF
CDR3 DNA: TGCGCCAGCAGCCGGGGAGGGAATGACTACAATGAGCAGTTCTTC

J gene: TRBJ2-5
V gene: TRBV5-1
D gene: TRBD1
clone size: .
CDR3 protein: CASSLEGQGAEETQYF
CDR3 DNA: TGCGCCAGCAGCTTGGAGGGGCAGGGGGCCGAGGAGACCCAGTACTTC

J gene: TRBJ2-6
V gene: TRBV9
D gene: .
clone size: few
CDR3 protein: CASSVGRRSGANVLTF
CDR3 DNA: TGTGCCAGCAGCGTAGGAAGGAGATCTGGGGCCAACGTCCTGACTTTC

J gene: TRBJ2-5
V gene: TRBV20-1
D gene: .
clone size: .
CDR3 protein: CSARDLVAPETQYF
CDR3 DNA: TGCAGTGCTAGAGACTTGGTAGCCCCAGAGACCCAGTACTTC

J gene: TRBJ2-1
V gene: TRBV12-3/TRBV12-4
D gene: TRBD1
clone size: .
CDR3 protein: CASTEGAAYNEQFF
CDR3 DNA: TGTGCCAGCACCGAGGGGGCAGCCTACAATGAGCAGTTCTTC

J gene: TRBJ2-7
V gene: TRBV6-2/TRBV6-3
D gene: TRBD2
clone size: .
CDR3 protein: CASSYNPSGGLYEQYF
CDR3 DNA: TGTGCCAGCAGTTACAACCCTAGCGGGGGGCTGTACGAGCAGTACTTC

J gene: TRBJ1-4
V gene: TRBV12-3/TRBV12-4
D gene: .
clone size: .
CDR3 protein: CASDLSVVAEKLFF
CDR3 DNA: TGTGCCAGCGACCTCTCAGTCGTTGCGGAAAAACTGTTTTTT

J gene: TRBJ2-7
V gene: TRBV2
D gene: TRBD1
clone size: few
CDR3 protein: CASALYRGNEQYF
CDR3 DNA: TGTGCCAGCGCTCTCTACAGGGGCAACGAGCAGTACTTC

J gene: TRBJ2-3
V gene: TRBV29-1
D gene: .
clone size: .
CDR3 protein: CSVEDWNTDTQYF
CDR3 DNA: TGCAGCGTTGAAGACTGGAACACAGATACGCAGTATTTT

J gene: TRBJ1-3
V gene: TRBV7-8
D gene: .
clone size: .
CDR3 protein: CASSSGPGNTIYF
CDR3 DNA: TGTGCCAGCAGCTCCGGGCCCGGAAACACCATATATTTT

J gene: TRBJ1-6
V gene: TRBV11-2
D gene: .
clone size: .
CDR3 protein: CASSFGQINSPLHF
CDR3 DNA: TGTGCCAGCAGCTTCGGACAGATAAATTCACCCCTCCACTTT

J gene: TRBJ2-7
V gene: TRBV28
D gene: .
clone size: few
CDR3 protein: CASSLGYLATEQYF
CDR3 DNA: TGTGCCAGCAGTTTAGGATACCTAGCTACCGAGCAGTACTTC

J gene: TRBJ2-7
V gene: TRBV7-3
D gene: .
clone size: .
CDR3 protein: CASSLTRTGENEQYF
CDR3 DNA: TGTGCCAGCAGCTTAACGAGGACCGGGGAGAACGAGCAGTACTTC

J gene: TRBJ2-1
V gene: TRBV18
D gene: .
clone size: .
CDR3 protein: CASSTGSGAYNEQFF
CDR3 DNA: TGTGCCAGCTCAACAGGGTCGGGGGCCTACAATGAGCAGTTCTTC

J gene: TRBJ2-3
V gene: TRBV15
D gene: TRBD2
clone size: few
CDR3 protein: CATSRSKAGGPGDTQYF
CDR3 DNA: TGTGCCACCAGCAGATCTAAAGCGGGAGGCCCCGGAGATACGCAGTATTTT

J gene: TRBJ2-1
V gene: TRBV20-1
D gene: TRBD2
clone size: .
CDR3 protein: CSARVGLAGKYNEQFF
CDR3 DNA: TGCAGTGCTAGGGTGGGTCTAGCGGGCAAGTACAATGAGCAGTTCTTC

J gene: TRBJ2-2
V gene: TRBV30
D gene: .
clone size: few
CDR3 protein: CAWSLAGGTGELFF
CDR3 DNA: TGTGCCTGGAGTTTGGCAGGAGGGACCGGGGAGCTGTTTTTT

J gene: TRBJ1-4
V gene: TRBV4-2
D gene: .
clone size: .
CDR3 protein: CASSQDLWATNEKLFF
CDR3 DNA: TGTGCCAGCAGCCAAGATCTTTGGGCAACTAATGAAAAACTGTTTTTT

J gene: TRBJ1-1
V gene: TRBV5-1
D gene: TRBD1
clone size: many
CDR3 protein: CASSSEGATEAFF
CDR3 DNA: TGCGCCAGCAGCTCTGAGGGGGCCACTGAAGCTTTCTTT

J gene: TRBJ2-1
V gene: TRBV12-3/TRBV12-4
D gene: .
clone size: few
CDR3 protein: CASSLRTVRVDEQFF
CDR3 DNA: TGTGCCAGCAGTTTAAGGACAGTCCGGGTCGATGAGCAGTTCTTC

J gene: TRBJ1-2
V gene: TRBV7-8
D gene: TRBD1
clone size: few
CDR3 protein: CASSSFGQGIYGYTF
CDR3 DNA: TGTGCCAGCAGCTCGTTCGGACAGGGGATCTATGGCTACACCTTC

J gene: TRBJ2-5
V gene: TRBV20-1
D gene: TRBD2
clone size: .
CDR3 protein: CSAQDIREGGSRTQYF
CDR3 DNA: TGCAGTGCCCAGGATATCCGGGAGGGGGGAAGTAGGACCCAGTACTTC

J gene: TRBJ1-1
V gene: TRBV7-6
D gene: TRBD1
clone size: few
CDR3 protein: CASSSDRRTEAFF
CDR3 DNA: TGTGCCAGCAGCTCGGACAGGCGCACTGAAGCTTTCTTT

J gene: TRBJ2-2
V gene: TRBV7-7
D gene: .
clone size: .
CDR3 protein: CASSLDGISTGELFF
CDR3 DNA: TGTGCTAGCAGCTTAGACGGGATCTCCACCGGGGAGCTGTTTTTT

J gene: TRBJ2-2
V gene: TRBV28
D gene: .
clone size: .
CDR3 protein: CASSLKITGITIRELFF
CDR3 DNA: TGTGCCAGCAGTTTAAAGATCACCGGGATAACTATCAGGGAGCTGTTTTTT

J gene: TRBJ2-5
V gene: TRBV7-7
D gene: .
clone size: few
CDR3 protein: CASSLEAEETQYF
CDR3 DNA: TGTGCCAGCAGCTTAGAGGCAGAAGAGACCCAGTACTTC

J gene: TRBJ2-1
V gene: TRBV10-3
D gene: TRBD2
clone size: .
CDR3 protein: CAITSGGAHYNEQFF
CDR3 DNA: TGTGCCATCACTAGCGGGGGGGCTCACTACAATGAGCAGTTCTTC

J gene: TRBJ1-1
V gene: TRBV7-9
D gene: .
clone size: many
CDR3 protein: CASSLGGGKDAFF
CDR3 DNA: TGTGCCAGCAGCTTAGGAGGGGGGAAGGATGCTTTCTTT

J gene: TRBJ1-4
V gene: TRBV20-1
D gene: .
clone size: few
CDR3 protein: CSASRSLTNEKLFF
CDR3 DNA: TGCAGTGCTAGTAGAAGCCTAACTAATGAAAAACTGTTTTTT

J gene: TRBJ2-2
V gene: TRBV7-2
D gene: .
clone size: few
CDR3 protein: CASSLYGGKTGELFF
CDR3 DNA: TGTGCCAGCAGCTTATATGGGGGAAAGACCGGGGAGCTGTTTTTT

J gene: TRBJ2-7
V gene: TRBV11-2
D gene: .
clone size: .
CDR3 protein: CASRLGIHEQYF
CDR3 DNA: TGTGCCAGCAGGCTCGGGATCCACGAGCAGTACTTC

J gene: TRBJ1-2
V gene: TRBV7-2
D gene: TRBD1
clone size: few
CDR3 protein: CASSSRTGGYLYGYTF
CDR3 DNA: TGTGCCAGCAGCTCAAGGACAGGGGGATATCTCTATGGCTACACCTTC

J gene: TRBJ2-1
V gene: TRBV24-1
D gene: TRBD1
clone size: .
CDR3 protein: CATSSISGGYNEQFF
CDR3 DNA: TGTGCCACCAGTTCAATTTCAGGGGGCTACAATGAGCAGTTCTTC

J gene: TRBJ2-5
V gene: TRBV6-5
D gene: TRBD2
clone size: .
CDR3 protein: CASSYSFSGIETQYF
CDR3 DNA: TGTGCCAGCAGTTACTCCTTTAGCGGGATAGAGACCCAGTACTTC

J gene: TRBJ2-7
V gene: TRBV6-1
D gene: .
clone size: few
CDR3 protein: CASSPRTARGEQYF
CDR3 DNA: TGTGCCAGCAGTCCCCGGACAGCGAGGGGCGAGCAGTACTTC

J gene: TRBJ2-3
V gene: TRBV4-3
D gene: TRBD1
clone size: many
CDR3 protein: CASSQERQGFTDTQYF
CDR3 DNA: TGCGCCAGCAGCCAGGAGAGACAGGGCTTCACAGATACGCAGTATTTT

J gene: TRBJ2-7
V gene: TRBV29-1
D gene: .
clone size: many
CDR3 protein: CSVRADGVRLEQYF
CDR3 DNA: TGCAGCGTTCGAGCAGACGGGGTCCGGCTCGAGCAGTACTTC

J gene: TRBJ1-5
V gene: TRBV2
D gene: TRBD1
clone size: .
CDR3 protein: CASARDRGLINQPQHF
CDR3 DNA: TGTGCCAGCGCCCGGGACAGGGGGTTGATCAATCAGCCCCAGCATTTT

J gene: TRBJ2-3
V gene: TRBV12-3/TRBV12-4
D gene: .
clone size: .
CDR3 protein: CASSLGPIPTDTQYF
CDR3 DNA: TGTGCCAGCAGTCTCGGACCTATACCCACAGATACGCAGTATTTT

J gene: TRBJ2-7
V gene: TRBV5-1
D gene: TRBD2
clone size: .
CDR3 protein: CASSTQAGSSYEQYF
CDR3 DNA: TGCGCCAGCAGCACCCAAGCGGGAAGCTCCTACGAGCAGTACTTC

J gene: TRBJ2-1
V gene: TRBV11-1
D gene: TRBD2
clone size: few
CDR3 protein: CASSPSRSSGGHSYNEQFF
CDR3 DNA: TGTGCCAGCAGTCCTAGCCGGTCTAGCGGGGGGCACTCCTACAATGAGCAGTTCTTC

J gene: TRBJ1-2
V gene: TRBV6-1
D gene: TRBD1
clone size: few
CDR3 protein: CASTREGANYGYTF
CDR3 DNA: TGTGCCAGCACCCGAGAGGGGGCCAACTATGGCTACACCTTC

J gene: TRBJ2-7
V gene: TRBV5-1
D gene: TRBD1
clone size: .
CDR3 protein: CASRSPGQGSYEQYF
CDR3 DNA: TGCGCCAGCAGATCCCCGGGACAGGGCTCCTACGAGCAGTACTTC

J gene: TRBJ2-7
V gene: TRBV28
D gene: .
clone size: few
CDR3 protein: CASSLILYEQYF
CDR3 DNA: TGTGCCAGCAGTTTGATCCTCTACGAGCAGTACTTC

J gene: TRBJ1-1
V gene: TRBV14
D gene: .
clone size: .
CDR3 protein: CASSQDPGAEAFF
CDR3 DNA: TGTGCCAGCAGCCAAGACCCCGGGGCTGAAGCTTTCTTT

J gene: TRBJ2-2
V gene: TRBV11-2
D gene: TRBD2
clone size: .
CDR3 protein: CASNKAGGPGTGELFF
CDR3 DNA: TGTGCCAGCAACAAAGCGGGGGGGCCAGGGACCGGGGAGCTGTTTTTT

J gene: TRBJ1-1
V gene: TRBV9
D gene: .
clone size: .
CDR3 protein: CASSSRLLNTEAFF
CDR3 DNA: TGTGCCAGCAGCTCCCGACTGCTGAACACTGAAGCTTTCTTT

J gene: TRBJ2-2
V gene: TRBV13
D gene: TRBD2
clone size: few
CDR3 protein: CASSYVAGVDTGELFF
CDR3 DNA: TGTGCCAGCAGCTACGTAGCGGGGGTAGACACCGGGGAGCTGTTTTTT

J gene: TRBJ2-7
V gene: TRBV29-1
D gene: .
clone size: .
CDR3 protein: CSVEDYTGSDYEQYF
CDR3 DNA: TGCAGCGTTGAAGATTATACAGGGTCTGACTACGAGCAGTACTTC

J gene: TRBJ2-7
V gene: TRBV20-1
D gene: .
clone size: .
CDR3 protein: CSASSGDHYEQYF
CDR3 DNA: TGCAGTGCATCCAGCGGAGATCACTACGAGCAGTACTTC

J gene: TRBJ2-3
V gene: TRBV12-3/TRBV12-4
D gene: TRBD2
clone size: few
CDR3 protein: CASSLAGGSYTQYF
CDR3 DNA: TGTGCCAGCAGTTTAGCGGGGGGGTCCTATACGCAGTATTTT

J gene: TRBJ2-7
V gene: TRBV29-1
D gene: .
clone size: few
CDR3 protein: CSVVYRGRDYEQYF
CDR3 DNA: TGCAGCGTTGTGTATCGAGGGCGGGACTACGAGCAGTACTTC

J gene: TRBJ2-5
V gene: TRBV5-1
D gene: TRBD2
clone size: many
CDR3 protein: CASSPGLAGETQYF
CDR3 DNA: TGCGCCAGCAGTCCTGGACTAGCGGGCGAGACCCAGTACTTC

J gene: TRBJ2-7
V gene: TRBV5-1
D gene: .
clone size: many
CDR3 protein: CASSLDGRDSYEQYF
CDR3 DNA: TGCGCCAGCAGCTTGGATGGAAGAGACTCCTACGAGCAGTACTTC